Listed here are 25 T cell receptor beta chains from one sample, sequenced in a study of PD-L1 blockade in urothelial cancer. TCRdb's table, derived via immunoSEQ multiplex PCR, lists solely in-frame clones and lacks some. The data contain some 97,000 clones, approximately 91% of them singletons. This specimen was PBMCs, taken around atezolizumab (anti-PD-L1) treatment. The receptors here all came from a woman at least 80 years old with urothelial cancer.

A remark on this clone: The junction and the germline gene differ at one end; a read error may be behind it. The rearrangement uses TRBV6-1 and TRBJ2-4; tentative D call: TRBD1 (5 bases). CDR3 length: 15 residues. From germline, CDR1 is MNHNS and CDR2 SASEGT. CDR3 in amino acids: CASSEGWGSSPSMDF. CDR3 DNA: TGTGCCAGCAGTGAAGGTTGGGGCAGCTCCCCCAGTATGGACTTC.

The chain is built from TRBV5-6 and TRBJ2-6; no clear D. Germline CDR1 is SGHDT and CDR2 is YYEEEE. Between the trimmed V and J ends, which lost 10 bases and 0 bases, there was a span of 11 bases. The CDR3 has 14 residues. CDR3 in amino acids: CAAQRFSGANVLTF. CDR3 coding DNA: TGTGCCGCTCAACGGTTCTCTGGGGCCAACGTCCTGACTTTC.

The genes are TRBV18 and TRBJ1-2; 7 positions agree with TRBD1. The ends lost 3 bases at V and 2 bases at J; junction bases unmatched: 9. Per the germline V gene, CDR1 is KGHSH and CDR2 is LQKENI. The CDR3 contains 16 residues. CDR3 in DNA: TGTGCCAGCTCACCCCAGAACGTACAGGGGAACTATGGCTACACCTTC. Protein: CASSPQNVQGNYGYTF.

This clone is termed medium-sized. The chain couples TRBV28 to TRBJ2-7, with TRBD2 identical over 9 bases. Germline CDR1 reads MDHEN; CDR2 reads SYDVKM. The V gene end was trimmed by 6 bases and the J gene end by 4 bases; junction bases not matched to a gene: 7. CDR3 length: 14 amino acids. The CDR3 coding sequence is TGTGCCAGCAGGTTAGCGGGAGATTGGTACGAGCAGTACTTC. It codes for CASRLAGDWYEQYF.

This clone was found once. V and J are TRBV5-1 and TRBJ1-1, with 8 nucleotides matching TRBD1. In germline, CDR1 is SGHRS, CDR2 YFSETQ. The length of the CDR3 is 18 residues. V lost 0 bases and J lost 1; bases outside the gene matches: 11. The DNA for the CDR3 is TGCGCCAGCAGCTTGGTGGCAGGGGGCGTTTTGACGAACACTGAAGCTTTCTTT. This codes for CASSLVAGGVLTNTEAFF.

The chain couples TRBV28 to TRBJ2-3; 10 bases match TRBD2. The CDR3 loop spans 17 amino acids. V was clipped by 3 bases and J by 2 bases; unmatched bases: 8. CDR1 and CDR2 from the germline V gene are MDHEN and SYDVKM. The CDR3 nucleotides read TGTGCCAGCAGTTTGTCACGACTAGCGGGCACCACAGATACGCAGTATTTT. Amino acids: CASSLSRLAGTTDTQYF.

The CDR3 DNA sequence: TGTGCCAGCAGCTTAAGGGGGTTAGGCAATCAGCCCCAGCATTTT. Residues: CASSLRGLGNQPQHF. The rearrangement joins TRBV5-6 to TRBJ1-5, with D perhaps matching TRBD1 (6 bases). The CDR3 runs 15 residues. Germline assignment: CDR1 SGHDT and CDR2 YYEEEE. V lost 2 bases to trimming and J lost 2 bases, with 11 bases between them.

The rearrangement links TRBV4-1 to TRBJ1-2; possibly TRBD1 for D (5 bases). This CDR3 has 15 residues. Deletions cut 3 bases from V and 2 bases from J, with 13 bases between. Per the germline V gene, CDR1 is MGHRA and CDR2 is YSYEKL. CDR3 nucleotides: TGCGCCAGCAGCCAGGAACAGGCAAGCAACTATGGCTACACCTTC. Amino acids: CASSQEQASNYGYTF.

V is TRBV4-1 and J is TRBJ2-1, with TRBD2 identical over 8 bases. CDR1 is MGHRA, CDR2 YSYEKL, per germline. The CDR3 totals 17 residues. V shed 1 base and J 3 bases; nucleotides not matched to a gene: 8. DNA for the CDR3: TGCGCCAGCAGCCAAGTACTCCCAGCGGGAGTCTACAATGAGCAGTTCTTC. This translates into CASSQVLPAGVYNEQFF.

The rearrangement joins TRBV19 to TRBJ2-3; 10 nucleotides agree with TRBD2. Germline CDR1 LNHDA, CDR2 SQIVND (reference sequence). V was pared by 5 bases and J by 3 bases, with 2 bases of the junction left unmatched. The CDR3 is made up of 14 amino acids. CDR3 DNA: TGTGCCAGTAGTGCTAGCGGGAGTACAGATACGCAGTATTTT. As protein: CASSASGSTDTQYF.

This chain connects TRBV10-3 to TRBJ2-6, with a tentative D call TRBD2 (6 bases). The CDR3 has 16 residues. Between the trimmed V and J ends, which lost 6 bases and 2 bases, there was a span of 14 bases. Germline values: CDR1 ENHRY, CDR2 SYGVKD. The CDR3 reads CAISPGVSTGANVLTF. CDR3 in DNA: TGTGCCATCAGCCCGGGGGTTTCCACTGGGGCCAACGTCCTGACTTTC.

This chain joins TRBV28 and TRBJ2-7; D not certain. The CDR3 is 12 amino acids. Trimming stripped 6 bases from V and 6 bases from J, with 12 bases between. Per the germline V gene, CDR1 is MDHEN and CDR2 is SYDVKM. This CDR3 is CASRKSYGEQYF. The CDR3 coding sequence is TGTGCCAGCAGGAAATCGTACGGCGAGCAGTACTTC.

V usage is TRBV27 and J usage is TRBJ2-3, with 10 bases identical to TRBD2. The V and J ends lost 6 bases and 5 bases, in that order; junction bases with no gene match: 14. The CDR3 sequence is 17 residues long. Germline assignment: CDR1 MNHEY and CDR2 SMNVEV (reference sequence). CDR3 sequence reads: CASRRERTSGVRDTQYF. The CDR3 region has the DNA TGTGCCAGCAGACGAGAGAGGACTAGCGGCGTCAGAGATACGCAGTATTTT.

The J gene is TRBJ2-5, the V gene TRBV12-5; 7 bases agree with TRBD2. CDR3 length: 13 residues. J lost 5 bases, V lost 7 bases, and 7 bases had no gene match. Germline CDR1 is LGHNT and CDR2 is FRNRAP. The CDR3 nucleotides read TGTGCTAGTGCCTGGGAGGGCGGGGAGACCCAGTACTTC. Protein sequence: CASAWEGGETQYF.

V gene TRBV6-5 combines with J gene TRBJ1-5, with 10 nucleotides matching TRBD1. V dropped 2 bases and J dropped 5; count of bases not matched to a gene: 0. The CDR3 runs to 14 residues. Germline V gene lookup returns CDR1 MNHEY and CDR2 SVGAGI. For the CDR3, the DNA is TGTGCCAGCAGTTACGGGACAGGGGATCAGCCCCAGCATTTT. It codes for CASSYGTGDQPQHF.

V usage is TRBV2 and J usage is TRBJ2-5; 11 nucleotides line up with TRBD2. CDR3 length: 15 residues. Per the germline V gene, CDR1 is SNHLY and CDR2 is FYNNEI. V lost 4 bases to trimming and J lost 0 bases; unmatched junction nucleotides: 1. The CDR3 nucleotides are TGTGCCAGCAGTGGGACTAGCGGGTACCAAGAGACCCAGTACTTC. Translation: CASSGTSGYQETQYF. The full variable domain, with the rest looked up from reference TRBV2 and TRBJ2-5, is EPEVTQTPSHQVTQMGQEVILRCVPISNHLYFYWYRQILGQKVEFLVSFYNNEISEKSEIFDDQFSVERPDGSNFTLKIRSTKLEDSAMYFCASSGTSGYQETQYFGPGTRLLVL.

The CDR3 coding sequence is TGTGCCAGCAGCCAATCCGCCCGAGACAGGGAAGGAGCTTTCTTT. Encoded protein: CASSQSARDREGAFF. V gene TRBV4-2 combines with J gene TRBJ1-1; 7 nucleotides line up with TRBD1. Germline lookup yields CDR1 LGHNA and CDR2 YNFKEQ. The CDR3 is 15 residues long. V shed 2 bases, J shed 10 bases, and the junction held 13 bases outside the gene matches.

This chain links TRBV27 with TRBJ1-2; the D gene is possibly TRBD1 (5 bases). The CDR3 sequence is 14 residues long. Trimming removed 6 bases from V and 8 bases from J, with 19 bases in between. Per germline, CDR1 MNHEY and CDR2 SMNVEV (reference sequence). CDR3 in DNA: TGTGCCAGCAGCCCAGACAGCCCTATGCACGGCTACACCTTC. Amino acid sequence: CASSPDSPMHGYTF.

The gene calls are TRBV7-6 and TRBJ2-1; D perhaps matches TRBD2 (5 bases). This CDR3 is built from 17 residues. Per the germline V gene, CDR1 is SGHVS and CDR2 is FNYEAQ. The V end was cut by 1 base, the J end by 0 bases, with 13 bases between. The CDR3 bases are TGTGCCAGCAGCTTAGTACGACGGGAACGCTCCTACAATGAGCAGTTCTTC. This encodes CASSLVRRERSYNEQFF.

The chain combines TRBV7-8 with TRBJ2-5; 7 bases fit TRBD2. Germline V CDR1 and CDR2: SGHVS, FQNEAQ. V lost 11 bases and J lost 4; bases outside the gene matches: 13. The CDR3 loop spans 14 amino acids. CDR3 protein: CASRHGGSLETQYF. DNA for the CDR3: TGTGCCTCCCGGCATGGCGGGAGCCTAGAGACCCAGTACTTC.

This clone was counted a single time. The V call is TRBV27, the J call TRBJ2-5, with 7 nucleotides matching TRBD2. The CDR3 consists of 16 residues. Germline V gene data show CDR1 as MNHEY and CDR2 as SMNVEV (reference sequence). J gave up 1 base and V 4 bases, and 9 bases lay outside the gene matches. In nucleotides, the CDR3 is TGTGCCAGCAGTTCCACCCGGCGGGAGAGCCAAGAGACCCAGTACTTC. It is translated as CASSSTRRESQETQYF.

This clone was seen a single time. CDR3 loop: CASSPGQGPYGYTF. CDR3 DNA sequence: TGTGCCAGCAGCCCAGGACAGGGGCCCTATGGCTACACCTTC. This chain connects TRBV9 to TRBJ1-2; 9 bases agree with TRBD1. The CDR3 sequence is 14 residues long. The V and J ends lost 4 bases and 4 bases, in that order; junction bases with no gene match: 5. The V gene's germline CDR1 is SGDLS and CDR2 YYNGEE.

For the CDR3, the DNA is TGTGCCAGCAGTCGAAAGGCAGGGGTCGACGCTGAAGCTTTCTTT. Translation: CASSRKAGVDAEAFF. The chain combines TRBV11-3 with TRBJ1-1, with D possibly matching TRBD1 (6 bases). Germline lookup yields CDR1 SGHNT and CDR2 YENEEA. V was shortened by 6 bases and J by 6 bases, with 20 bases between the two germline ends. The length of the CDR3 is 15 residues.

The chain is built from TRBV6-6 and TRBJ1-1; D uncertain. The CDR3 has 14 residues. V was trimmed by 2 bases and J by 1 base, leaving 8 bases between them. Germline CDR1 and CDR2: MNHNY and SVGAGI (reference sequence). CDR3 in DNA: TGTGCCAGCAGTTACCGACTTCCGAACACTGAAGCTTTCTTT. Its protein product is CASSYRLPNTEAFF.

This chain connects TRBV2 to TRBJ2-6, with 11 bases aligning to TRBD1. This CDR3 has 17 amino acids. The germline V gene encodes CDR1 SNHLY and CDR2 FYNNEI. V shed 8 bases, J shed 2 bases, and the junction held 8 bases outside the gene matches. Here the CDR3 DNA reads TGTGCCAGCTCCGGCGGACAGGGGGCCCCTGGGGCCAACGTCCTGACTTTC. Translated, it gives CASSGGQGAPGANVLTF.